Shown below are 14 T cell receptor beta chains from a single sample sequenced in a study of response to subunit inactivated influenza vaccine. MiXCR, applied by TCRdb to the RT-PCR reads, yields one record per CDR3 protein. Of 530,000 or so distinct CDR3 sequences listed, about 25% are singletons. The material was CD4+ T cells sorted from PBMCs, obtained about 5 days after vaccination. The receptor source for this set is a man in his fifties or sixties who received an inactivated influenza vaccine.

The rearrangement links TRBV2 to TRBJ1-6; D remains ambiguous. CDR3 size: 15 residues. CDR1 and CDR2 (germline): SNHLY, FYNNEI. V was trimmed by 8 bases and J by 6 bases, leaving 17 bases between them. The CDR3 DNA reads TGTGCCAGCGCGCCAAGTGGTATCACTAATTCACCCCTCCACTTT. Residues: CASAPSGITNSPLHF.

This clonotype was counted between two and nine times. The chain couples TRBV6-1 to TRBJ2-3; D is possibly TRBD2 (5 bases). This CDR3 spans 15 amino acids. Trimming removed 6 bases from V and 2 bases from J, with 15 bases in between. Germline CDR1 is MNHNS and CDR2 is SASEGT. CDR3 DNA: TGTGCCAGCAGGCCCGGCGGGCGCATCACAGATACGCAGTATTTT. It is translated as CASRPGGRITDTQYF.

In its sample, this clonotype was seen many times. The V and J genes are TRBV20-1 and TRBJ1-1, with 7 bases aligning to TRBD1. J was trimmed by 1 base and V by 5 bases; bases with no gene match: 4. The CDR3 is made up of 13 amino acids. In germline, CDR1 is DFQATT, CDR2 SNEGSKA (reference sequence). DNA of the CDR3: TGCAGTGCTGTGGGACAGCGGAACACTGAAGCTTTCTTT. Its protein product is CSAVGQRNTEAFF.

The chain links TRBV7-9 to TRBJ2-7, with TRBD2 identical over 8 bases. The V segment lost 1 base and the J segment 1 base; nucleotides outside the gene matches: 9. The CDR3 runs 17 residues. Germline lookup yields CDR1 SEHNR and CDR2 FQNEAQ (reference sequence). Written as DNA, the CDR3 is TGTGCCAGCAGCTTAGGAGTCGGGAGGGCCAGATCCTACGAGCAGTACTTC. It translates to CASSLGVGRARSYEQYF.

This clonotype occurred a few times. The gene calls are TRBV12-3 or TRBV12-4 and TRBJ1-4, with D possibly matching TRBD1 (6 bases). Trimming took 3 bases from V and 8 from J, leaving 16 bases between them. The CDR3 is 15 amino acids. The CDR3 DNA sequence: TGTGCCAGCAGTTTCAGCCGGGGGGCGCAGGAAAAACTGTTTTTT. Protein product: CASSFSRGAQEKLFF.

This clonotype was seen only a few times. The V gene is TRBV20-1, the J gene TRBJ2-1, with D possibly being TRBD2 (5 bases). This CDR3 has 16 residues. V was pared by 3 bases and J by 7 bases, with 22 bases between. CDR1 is DFQATT and CDR2 is SNEGSKA in the germline V gene (reference sequence). The CDR3 reads CSASPNRDLTRNEQFF. In DNA form, the CDR3 reads TGCAGTGCTAGTCCAAACCGGGATCTTACCCGGAATGAGCAGTTCTTC.

This clonotype was counted between two and nine times. The V and J genes are TRBV18 and TRBJ2-1, with D unclear. The CDR3 is 17 amino acids. The ends were cut back, 0 bases at V and 2 bases at J, with 14 bases in the middle. Germline V gives CDR1 KGHSH, CDR2 LQKENI. CDR3 region: CASSPPAERSPYNEQFF. CDR3 DNA: TGTGCCAGCTCACCACCTGCGGAGCGATCCCCCTACAATGAGCAGTTCTTC. Based on the CDR3 plus reference TRBV18 and TRBJ2-1, the full variable domain is NAGVMQNPRHLVRRRGQEARLRCSPMKGHSHVYWYRQLPEEGLKFMVYLQKENIIDESGMPKERFSAEFPKEGPSILRIQQVVRGDSAAYFCASSPPAERSPYNEQFFGPGTRLTVL.

This clonotype has just a few counts. The chain joins TRBV20-1 to TRBJ1-5; 12 bases align to TRBD1. The J segment lost 5 bases and the V segment lost 1 base, leaving 3 bases of the junction unmatched. Germline assignment: CDR1 DFQATT and CDR2 SNEGSKA (reference sequence). The CDR3 has 15 residues. CDR3 sequence reads: CSARGGQGAYQPQHF. The DNA for the CDR3 is TGCAGTGCTAGAGGGGGACAGGGGGCTTATCAGCCCCAGCATTTT.

This clonotype turned up a few times. The V and J genes are TRBV5-1 and TRBJ2-3, with 8 bases lining up with TRBD1. This CDR3 contains 16 residues. The J segment lost 4 bases and the V segment lost 4 bases, leaving 11 bases of the junction unmatched. CDR1 is SGHRS and CDR2 is YFSETQ in the germline V gene. The CDR3 DNA follows: TGCGCCAGCAGCGCCGGACAGGGAAAGGGTGCAGATACGCAGTATTTT. Amino acids: CASSAGQGKGADTQYF. Full variable domain (rest looked up from reference TRBV5-1 and TRBJ2-3): KAGVTQTPRYLIKTRGQQVTLSCSPISGHRSVSWYQQTPGQGLQFLFEYFSETQRNKGNFPGRFSGRQFSNSRSEMNVSTLELGDSALYLCASSAGQGKGADTQYFGPGTRLTVL.

In this sample, this clonotype turned up a few times. The chain's CDR3 is CASSPPSYRWGVEAKNIQYF. For the CDR3, the DNA is TGTGCCAGCAGCCCCCCCTCTTACAGGTGGGGGGTTGAGGCCAAAAACATTCAGTACTTC. V usage is TRBV12-3 or TRBV12-4 and J usage is TRBJ2-4; D possibly corresponds to TRBD2 (6 bases). The CDR3 consists of 20 residues. Trimming took 6 bases from V and 1 from J, leaving 28 bases between them.

This clonotype was observed a few times. This rearrangement joins TRBV5-1 to TRBJ2-1; 7 bases map to TRBD2. V shed 5 bases and J 6 bases; nucleotides not matched to a gene: 11. This CDR3 contains 15 residues. Germline V gene lookup returns CDR1 SGHRS and CDR2 YFSETQ. CDR3 DNA sequence: TGCGCCAGCAGACTGACACTAGCGCCCACCAATGAGCAGTTCTTC. It encodes CASRLTLAPTNEQFF.

The gene calls are TRBV7-2 and TRBJ1-1; D not resolved. The germline CDR1 and CDR2 sequences are SGHTA and FQGNSA. This CDR3 is 12 amino acids long. Trimming shortened V by 1 base and J by 11 bases, and 11 bases separated the two germline ends. For the CDR3, the DNA is TGTGCCAGCAGCTTAGATAGAAGGTCCGCTTTCTTT. Protein product: CASSLDRRSAFF.

The table lists this clonotype with a few counts. CDR3 residues: CASSLGGAPSPLHF. The CDR3 DNA reads TGTGCCAGCAGTTTGGGGGGGGCTCCTTCACCCCTCCACTTT. The chain links TRBV12-3 or TRBV12-4 to TRBJ1-6; D is perhaps TRBD1 (6 bases). V lost 3 bases, J lost 9 bases, and 12 bases lay in between. The CDR3 has 14 residues.

This clonotype was observed a few times. V gene TRBV7-2 combines with J gene TRBJ2-6; 7 nucleotides match TRBD2. The V and J ends lost 2 bases and 0 bases, in that order; junction bases with no gene match: 4. The CDR3 spans 17 residues. Germline V lookup: CDR1 SGHTA, CDR2 FQGNSA. The CDR3 loop is CASSLFTSASGANVLTF. The CDR3, as DNA: TGTGCCAGCAGCTTATTCACTAGCGCCTCTGGGGCCAACGTCCTGACTTTC.